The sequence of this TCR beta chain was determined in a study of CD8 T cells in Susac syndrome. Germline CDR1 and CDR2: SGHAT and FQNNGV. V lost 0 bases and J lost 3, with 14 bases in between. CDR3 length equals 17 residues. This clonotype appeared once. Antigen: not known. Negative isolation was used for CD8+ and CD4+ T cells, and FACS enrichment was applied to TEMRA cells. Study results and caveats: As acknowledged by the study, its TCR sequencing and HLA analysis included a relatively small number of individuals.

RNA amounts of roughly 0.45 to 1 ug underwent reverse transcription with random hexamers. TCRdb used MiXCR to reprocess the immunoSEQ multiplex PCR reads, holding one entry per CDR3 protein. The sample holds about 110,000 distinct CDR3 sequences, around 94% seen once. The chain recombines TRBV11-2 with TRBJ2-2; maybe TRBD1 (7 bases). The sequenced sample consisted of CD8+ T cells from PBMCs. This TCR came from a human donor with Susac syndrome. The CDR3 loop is CASSLDLTGEDTGELFF. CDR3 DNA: TGTGCCAGCAGCTTAGATCTCACAGGGGAGGACACCGGGGAGCTGTTTTTT.